Each of the 21 T cell receptor beta chains below was sequenced from the same sample in a study of CD8 T cells in ankylosing spondylitis. TCRdb passed the 5' RACE reads through MiXCR, listing each CDR3 protein once. This repertoire shows some 120,000 distinct CDR3 sequences, around 15% found once; its top ten account for 2.5% to 3%. The source material was blood, either unsorted or a sorted T cell fraction (not recorded which). The receptors originated from a female donor with ankylosing spondylitis or in good health (not recorded which).

This clonotype came up many times. This rearrangement joins TRBV20-1 to TRBJ2-1; TRBD2 matches at 10 bases. V lost 6 bases to trimming and J lost 0 bases; unmatched junction nucleotides: 8. The CDR3 has 16 amino acids. The germline gives CDR1 DFQATT, CDR2 SNEGSKA (reference sequence). CDR3 protein: CSAPGLALSSYNEQFF. CDR3 coding DNA: TGCAGTGCCCCGGGACTAGCGTTAAGCTCCTACAATGAGCAGTTCTTC.

This clonotype appeared many times. The V call is TRBV29-1, the J call TRBJ2-1; 8 bases are a match to TRBD2. Germline assignment: CDR1 SQVTM and CDR2 ANQGSEA. There are 19 residues in the CDR3. J gave up 4 bases and V 7 bases, and 24 bases lay outside the gene matches. The CDR3 is CSGVTPKGLASRPYNEQFF. The CDR3 DNA reads as TGCAGCGGCGTCACCCCCAAAGGACTAGCCTCCAGACCTTACAATGAGCAGTTCTTC.

This chain joins TRBV6-1 and TRBJ2-3; possibly TRBD2 for D (5 bases). Germline V lookup: CDR1 MNHNS, CDR2 SASEGT. The CDR3 sequence is 14 residues long. The V end was cut by 10 bases, the J end by 4 bases, with 18 bases between. The CDR3 protein is CATSARGLADTQYF. In nucleotides, the CDR3 is TGTGCCACTTCGGCGAGAGGGTTGGCAGATACGCAGTATTTT.

The chain links TRBV7-9 to TRBJ1-6, with a tentative D call TRBD1 (6 bases). Germline V gene lookup returns CDR1 SEHNR and CDR2 FQNEAQ (reference sequence). The CDR3 is 16 amino acids. The V gene lost 5 bases and the J gene lost 13 bases, with 24 bases spanning the gap. Here the CDR3 DNA reads TGTGCCAGCAGCCCGAGTAAAACAGGGAAAGGATCGCCCCTCCACTTT. Its translation: CASSPSKTGKGSPLHF.

This clonotype was observed at least ten times. The V gene is TRBV5-1, the J gene TRBJ1-2; D is uncertain. The V gene lost 4 bases and the J gene lost 4 bases, with 14 bases spanning the gap. Germline V lookup: CDR1 SGHRS, CDR2 YFSETQ. The CDR3 has 14 amino acids. The CDR3 region is CASSVSAGFYGYTF. DNA of the CDR3: TGCGCCAGCAGCGTAAGCGCAGGATTCTATGGCTACACCTTC.

This clonotype has more than one count but fewer than ten. The genes are TRBV27 and TRBJ2-1, with D possibly matching TRBD1 (7 bases). CDR1 and CDR2 from the germline V gene are MNHEY and SMNVEV (reference sequence). This CDR3 has 15 amino acids. V lost 7 bases and J 1 base, leaving 14 bases between the germline ends. The CDR3 is CASTGGGSSYNEQFF. In nucleotides, the CDR3 is TGTGCCAGCACAGGGGGAGGAAGTTCCTACAATGAGCAGTTCTTC.

The CDR3 DNA follows: TGTGCCACCGAAACACGCGGGAATCAGCCCCAGCATTTT. Translation: CATETRGNQPQHF. The chain uses TRBV6-2 or TRBV6-3 and TRBJ1-5; D not resolved. CDR3 length: 13 residues. Germline V lookup: CDR1 MNHEY, CDR2 SVGEGT. The germline V and J ends were trimmed by 10 bases and 4 bases, with 14 bases remaining between them.

The chain links TRBV7-9 to TRBJ2-5, with D perhaps given as TRBD1 or TRBD2 (6 bases each). Germline loops: CDR1 SEHNR, CDR2 FQNEAQ (reference sequence). This CDR3 has 13 amino acids. The V end lost 5 bases, the J end lost 5 bases, and 12 bases lay between the germline ends. The CDR3, as DNA: TGTGCCAGCAGCCCGACAGGAGGGGAGACCCAGTACTTC. Translating gives CASSPTGGETQYF.

The DNA of the CDR3 is TGTGCCAGCAGCCCCCATCCGGGACTAGCGGGCCAAGAGACCCAGTACTTC. Its protein product is CASSPHPGLAGQETQYF. This chain connects TRBV7-3 to TRBJ2-5, with 12 nucleotides matching TRBD2. The CDR3 has 17 amino acids. Unmatched junction bases numbered 8, after V lost 5 bases and J lost 1 base. Germline V gene data show CDR1 as SGHTA and CDR2 as FQGTGA.

This chain connects TRBV2 to TRBJ1-1, with a weak D call TRBD1 (6 bases). V was trimmed by 7 bases and J by 4 bases, leaving 10 bases between them. The CDR3 spans 12 residues. Germline-derived CDR1 and CDR2 are SNHLY and FYNNEI. Written as DNA, the CDR3 is TGTGCCAGCACGAGGGGGTCCACTGAAGCTTTCTTT. Protein: CASTRGSTEAFF.

A word on this clonotype: This clone may be a read error of a much larger clone one base away. V is TRBV12-3 or TRBV12-4 and J is TRBJ2-3; TRBD1 aligns across 7 bases. The CDR3 spans 14 residues. With 10 bases clipped from V and 0 bases from J, the junction kept 7 bases outside the gene matches. CDR3 sequence: CANNLDRSTDTQYF. The DNA for the CDR3 is TGTGCCAACAATCTGGACAGGAGCACAGATACGCAGTATTTT.

This clonotype was detected ten times or more. J is TRBJ2-1 and V is TRBV12-3 or TRBV12-4; TRBD2 might be the D (6 bases). The CDR3 extends over 11 amino acids. The V and J ends lost 4 bases and 9 bases respectively, with 7 bases between them. For the CDR3, the DNA is TGTGCCAGCAGTTCGGGACTTGAGCAGTTCTTC. It translates to CASSSGLEQFF.

V and J are TRBV5-1 and TRBJ1-2; 9 positions agree with TRBD1. This CDR3 is 16 amino acids long. Germline CDR1 is SGHRS and CDR2 is YFSETQ. V was pared by 0 bases and J by 6 bases, with 9 bases of the junction left unmatched. CDR3 bases: TGCGCCAGCAGCTTGGAAGATTTCGGGACAGGGCATGGCTACACCTTC. This translates into CASSLEDFGTGHGYTF. The variable domain in full, with the rest retrieved from reference TRBV5-1 and TRBJ1-2, is KAGVTQTPRYLIKTRGQQVTLSCSPISGHRSVSWYQQTPGQGLQFLFEYFSETQRNKGNFPGRFSGRQFSNSRSEMNVSTLELGDSALYLCASSLEDFGTGHGYTFGSGTRLTVV.

This clonotype came up a few times. One base away lies a much larger clone, so this may be a sequencing read error. The chain uses TRBV5-6 and TRBJ2-4; D may be TRBD1 or TRBD2 (5 bases each). This CDR3 is 13 amino acids long. Germline CDR1 and CDR2: SGHDT and YYEEEE. Trimming removed 1 base at V and 12 bases at J, with 14 bases between. The CDR3 sequence: CASSLWGRDSQYF. As DNA, the CDR3 is TGTGCCAGCAGCTTGTGGGGGAGAGACAGTCAGTACTTC.

This clonotype was counted ten times or more. The rearrangement uses TRBV7-2 and TRBJ2-2; TRBD2 matches 7 bases. This CDR3 region has 15 residues. In germline, CDR1 is SGHTA, CDR2 FQGNSA. J lost 2 bases, V lost 4 bases, and 4 bases had no gene match. The CDR3 bases are TGTGCCAGCAGCTACCGGGACTATAACACCGGGGAGCTGTTTTTT. This translates into CASSYRDYNTGELFF. Based on the CDR3 plus reference TRBV7-2 and TRBJ2-2, the full variable domain is GAGVSQSPSNKVTEKGKDVELRCDPISGHTALYWYRQSLGQGLEFLIYFQGNSAPDKSGLPSDRFSAERTGGSVSTLTIQRTQQEDSAVYLCASSYRDYNTGELFFGEGSRLTVL.

Comments on this clonotype: Since a much larger clone is just one base distant, this may be a read error. The chain has TRBV5-1 and TRBJ2-1; perhaps TRBD2 as D (5 bases). With 1 base removed from V and 4 bases from J, the gap between germline ends came to 12 bases. Per the germline V gene, CDR1 is SGHRS and CDR2 is YFSETQ. CDR3 length equals 15 residues. The CDR3 bases are TGCGCCAGCAGCTTGCCGGGCGCGGGTTACAATGAGCAGTTCTTC. Translation gives CASSLPGAGYNEQFF.

The sample holds a few counts of this clonotype. J is TRBJ2-1 and V is TRBV30; the D is unclear. CDR1 GTSNPN and CDR2 SVGIG come from the germline V gene (reference sequence). V lost 5 bases and J 7 bases, leaving 18 bases between the germline ends. This CDR3 contains 14 residues. CDR3 loop: CAWVYGPLENEQFF. The CDR3 DNA follows: TGTGCCTGGGTGTATGGCCCTCTAGAGAATGAGCAGTTCTTC.

This clonotype was picked up many times. CDR3 amino acids: CASTTDGTTLWFF. The CDR3 nucleotides are TGTGCCAGCACCACGGACGGAACTACCCTTTGGTTCTTC. The rearrangement uses TRBV6-1 and TRBJ2-1, with unresolved D. V shed 7 bases and J shed 15 bases, with 22 bases lying between them. This CDR3 has 13 amino acids. Germline CDR1 and CDR2: MNHNS and SASEGT.

The chain recombines TRBV7-2 with TRBJ2-7, with D possibly TRBD2 on 6 matching bases. CDR1 is SGHTA, CDR2 FQGNSA, per germline. The CDR3 runs 13 residues. Between the trimmed V and J ends, which lost 8 bases and 2 bases, there was a span of 13 bases. The CDR3 spells CASFGGLTYEQYF. The CDR3 DNA follows: TGTGCCAGCTTCGGAGGGTTAACCTACGAGCAGTACTTC.

This clonotype appeared once. A clone one base away is much larger, so this may be a read error. CDR3 loop: CSVDRGLNTGEPFF. The CDR3 DNA follows: TGCAGCGTCGACAGGGGGTTGAACACCGGGGAGCCGTTTTTT. V and J are TRBV29-1 and TRBJ2-2; 9 bases align to TRBD1. The CDR3 sequence is 14 residues long. Germline CDR1 and CDR2: SQVTM and ANQGSEA.

The chain employs TRBV12-3 or TRBV12-4 and TRBJ2-6, with 7 bases aligning to TRBD1. The trim removed 7 bases at V and 3 bases at J, leaving 6 bases unmatched. This CDR3 has 15 amino acids. The CDR3 DNA follows: TGTGCCAGCATTACGCAGGGGGTTGGGGCCAACGTCCTGACTTTC. Its translation: CASITQGVGANVLTF.